The 14 T cell receptor beta chains presented below share a single source sample, sequenced in a study of T cell responses to AZD1222 COVID-19 vaccine. Profiling relied on immunoSEQ multiplex PCR, and the TCRdb table lists in-frame clones only, not all of them. The data contain under 150,000 clones, around 88% of them singletons. The material was peripheral blood, obtained on day 0 of AZD1222 vaccination. These receptors were collected from an adult in good health.

A few counts support this clone. This chain connects TRBV9 to TRBJ2-3; tentative D call: TRBD2 (7 bases). Germline CDR1 and CDR2: SGDLS and YYNGEE. V shed 7 bases and J shed 1 base, with 13 bases lying between them. The CDR3 runs to 14 residues. CDR3 DNA sequence: TGTGCCAGCCAGAAGGGGGGGGGCACAGATACGCAGTATTTT. It codes for CASQKGGGTDTQYF.

The V call is TRBV5-6, the J call TRBJ1-2; TRBD1 matches 11 bases. Unmatched junction bases numbered 6, after V lost 4 bases and J lost 4 bases. The CDR3 length is 15 residues. Per germline, CDR1 SGHDT and CDR2 YYEEEE. CDR3 bases: TGTGCCAGCAGCCCAGGACAGGGGGCGGGCTATGGCTACACCTTC. The encoded protein is CASSPGQGAGYGYTF.

V usage is TRBV5-8 and J usage is TRBJ1-4; the D gene is possibly TRBD1 (5 bases). Looked up from germline, CDR1 is SGHTS and CDR2 is YDEGEE. The CDR3 length is 16 residues. Trimming shortened V by 2 bases and J by 0 bases, and 11 bases separated the two germline ends. CDR3: CASSFRRGATNEKLFF. CDR3 sequence (DNA): TGTGCCAGCAGCTTCAGAAGGGGCGCAACTAATGAAAAACTGTTTTTT.

V usage is TRBV3-1 (or the pseudogene TRBV3-2) and J usage is TRBJ1-2; 7 bases line up with TRBD1. This CDR3 comprises 16 residues. The germline CDR1 and CDR2 sequences are LGHDT and YNNKEL (reference sequence). The V gene end was trimmed by 1 base and the J gene end by 2 bases; junction bases not matched to a gene: 7. Written as DNA, the CDR3 is TGTGCCAGCAGCCAAGGGGGCCGAGGGGGCAACTATGGCTACACCTTC. Translated: CASSQGGRGGNYGYTF.

This clone appeared a single time. In DNA, the CDR3 is TGTGCCAGCTGGGACAGGGCGTACAATCAGCCCCAGCATTTT. This sequence encodes CASWDRAYNQPQHF. The V gene is TRBV2, the J gene TRBJ1-5, with TRBD1 matching 9 bases. Germline CDR1 and CDR2: SNHLY and FYNNEI. The V gene end was trimmed by 8 bases and the J gene end by 3 bases; junction bases not matched to a gene: 5. This CDR3 comprises 14 residues.

The rearrangement joins TRBV10-2 to TRBJ1-1; the match to TRBD1 covers 11 bases. V lost 8 bases to trimming and J lost 7 bases; unmatched junction nucleotides: 9. Germline V gene data show CDR1 as WSHSY and CDR2 as SAAADI. The CDR3 is 14 residues long. CDR3 bases: TGCGCCAGCGGCGGACAGGGGGCTTCTGGTGAAGCTTTCTTT. Protein sequence: CASGGQGASGEAFF.

The genes are TRBV5-6 and TRBJ1-5; 8 bases match TRBD1. The J segment lost 10 bases and the V segment lost 3 bases, leaving 9 bases of the junction unmatched. The germline V gene encodes CDR1 SGHDT and CDR2 YYEEEE. This CDR3 is built from 14 residues. CDR3 DNA sequence: TGTGCCAGCAGCTCAAGACAGGGGATGATACCCCAGCATTTT. Translating it yields CASSSRQGMIPQHF.

The chain is built from TRBV18 and TRBJ1-5, with D perhaps matching TRBD1 (5 bases). V was clipped by 3 bases and J by 0 bases, with 12 bases between them. Germline V gives CDR1 KGHSH, CDR2 LQKENI. The length of the CDR3 is 16 residues. CDR3 sequence: CASSPAGRYSNQPQHF. The CDR3, as DNA: TGTGCCAGCTCACCGGCGGGACGTTATAGCAATCAGCCCCAGCATTTT.

This clone was counted ten times or more. The rearrangement uses TRBV15 and TRBJ2-3; 7 bases are a match to TRBD1. Per the germline V gene, CDR1 is LNHNV and CDR2 is YYDKDF (reference sequence). The V gene end was trimmed by 9 bases and the J gene end by 0 bases; junction bases not matched to a gene: 12. This CDR3 has 16 amino acids. The chain's CDR3 is CATTQTRGQSTDTQYF. CDR3 DNA sequence: TGTGCCACTACTCAAACGAGGGGGCAGAGCACAGATACGCAGTATTTT.

The chain is built from TRBV30 and TRBJ2-4; TRBD2 is a possible D gene (5 bases). The V end lost 5 bases, the J end lost 0 bases, and 5 bases lay between the germline ends. This CDR3 spans 12 amino acids. The V gene's germline CDR1 is GTSNPN and CDR2 SVGIG (reference sequence). CDR3 coding DNA: TGTGCCTGGGGACTAGCCAAAAACATTCAGTACTTC. Amino acid sequence: CAWGLAKNIQYF.

The V and J genes are TRBV4-3 and TRBJ1-2, with TRBD1 matching over 8 bases. Germline V gene sequence: CDR1 LGHNA, CDR2 YSLEER. The V segment lost 0 bases and the J segment 3 bases; nucleotides outside the gene matches: 3. This CDR3 contains 15 residues. In DNA, the CDR3 is TGCGCCAGCAGCCAAGATGCAGGGGGCCACTATGGCTACACCTTC. Its translation: CASSQDAGGHYGYTF.

J is TRBJ1-2 and V is TRBV6-4; a possible D gene is TRBD1 (5 bases). Germline loops: CDR1 MRHNA, CDR2 SNTAGT. The CDR3 sequence is 19 residues long. V lost 6 bases and J lost 5, with 31 bases in between. DNA for the CDR3: TGTGCCAGCAGGAGTACACCCAGCAGGGTCAAAACGTCTGAGTATGGCTACACCTTC. Its protein is CASRSTPSRVKTSEYGYTF.

A remark on this clone: Other DNA sequences in this specimen translate into the identical CDR3. The chain has TRBV6-5 and TRBJ1-1, with a weak D call TRBD1 (6 bases). The CDR3 is made up of 14 amino acids. Germline V gene sequence: CDR1 MNHEY, CDR2 SVGAGI. Between the trimmed V and J ends, which lost 6 bases and 1 base, there was a span of 12 bases. Here the CDR3 DNA reads TGTGCCAGCAGCCCACAGGGTCCGAACACTGAAGCTTTCTTT. Protein sequence: CASSPQGPNTEAFF.

V usage is TRBV5-5 and J usage is TRBJ2-7; possible D gene TRBD1, 6 bases. The CDR3 has 13 residues. V gave up 0 bases and J gave up 3 bases, with 7 bases separating them. CDR1 and CDR2 (germline): SGHKS, YYEKEE (reference sequence). The CDR3 protein is CASSLGTDYEQYF. In DNA, the CDR3 is TGTGCCAGCAGCTTGGGGACAGACTACGAGCAGTACTTC.